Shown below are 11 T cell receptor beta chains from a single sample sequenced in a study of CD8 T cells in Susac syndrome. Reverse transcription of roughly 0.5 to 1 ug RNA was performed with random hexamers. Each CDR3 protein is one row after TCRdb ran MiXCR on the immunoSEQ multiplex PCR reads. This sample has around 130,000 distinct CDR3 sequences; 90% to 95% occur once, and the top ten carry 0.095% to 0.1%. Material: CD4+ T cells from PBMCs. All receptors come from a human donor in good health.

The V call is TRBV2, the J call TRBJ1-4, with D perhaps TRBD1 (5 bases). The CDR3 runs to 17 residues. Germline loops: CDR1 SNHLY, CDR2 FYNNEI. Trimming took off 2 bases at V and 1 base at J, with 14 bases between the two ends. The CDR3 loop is CASSEFQGRKTNEKLFF. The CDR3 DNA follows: TGTGCCAGCAGTGAATTTCAGGGTCGGAAAACTAATGAAAAACTGTTTTTT.

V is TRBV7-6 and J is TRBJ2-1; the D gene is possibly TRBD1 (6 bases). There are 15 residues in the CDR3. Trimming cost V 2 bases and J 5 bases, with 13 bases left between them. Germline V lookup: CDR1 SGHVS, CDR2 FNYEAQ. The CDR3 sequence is CASSLMTGPNNEQFF. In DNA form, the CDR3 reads TGTGCCAGCAGCTTAATGACAGGTCCAAACAATGAGCAGTTCTTC.

The CDR3 DNA sequence: TGTGCCAGCAGCTTAGGGGCGGGAGGTAACAATGAGCAGTTCTTC. Its protein is CASSLGAGGNNEQFF. The V call is TRBV7-3, the J call TRBJ2-1, with TRBD2 identical over 8 bases. Germline V lookup: CDR1 SGHTA, CDR2 FQGTGA. This CDR3 region has 15 residues. V was pared by 2 bases and J by 5 bases, with 5 bases of the junction left unmatched.

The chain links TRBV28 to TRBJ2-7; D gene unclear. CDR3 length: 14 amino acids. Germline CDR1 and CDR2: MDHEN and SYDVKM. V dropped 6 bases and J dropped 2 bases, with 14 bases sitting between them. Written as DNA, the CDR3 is TGTGCCAGCAGACCGGACGCTTATGCCTACGAGCAGTACTTC. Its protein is CASRPDAYAYEQYF.

DNA for the CDR3: TGTGCCAGCAGCATCCTCGGGCAAGAGACCCAGTACTTC. Protein sequence: CASSILGQETQYF. V is TRBV5-6 and J is TRBJ2-5; no clear D gene. CDR3 length equals 13 residues. V lost 4 bases and J lost 2, with 9 bases in between. Germline V lookup: CDR1 SGHDT, CDR2 YYEEEE.

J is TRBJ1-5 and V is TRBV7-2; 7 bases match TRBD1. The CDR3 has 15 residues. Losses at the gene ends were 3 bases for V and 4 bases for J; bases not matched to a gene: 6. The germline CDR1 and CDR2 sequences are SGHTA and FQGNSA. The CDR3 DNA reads TGTGCCAGCAGCTTTGGGACAGCGAGGAATCAGCCCCAGCATTTT. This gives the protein CASSFGTARNQPQHF.

CDR3 sequence: CASSYGQTTEAFF. CDR3 in DNA: TGTGCCAGCAGTTACGGACAGACTACTGAAGCTTTCTTT. This sequence joins TRBV6-2 or TRBV6-3 and TRBJ1-1, with a weak D call TRBD1 (6 bases). CDR3 size: 13 residues. V was cut by 2 bases and J by 5 bases, with 9 bases left in between. CDR1 and CDR2 (germline): MNHEY, SVGEGT.

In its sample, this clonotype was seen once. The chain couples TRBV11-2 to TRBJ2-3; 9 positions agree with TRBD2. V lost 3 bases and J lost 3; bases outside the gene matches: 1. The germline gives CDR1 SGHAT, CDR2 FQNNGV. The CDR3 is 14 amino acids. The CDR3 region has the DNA TGTGCCAGCAGCTTTACTAGCGGGACAGATACGCAGTATTTT. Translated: CASSFTSGTDTQYF.

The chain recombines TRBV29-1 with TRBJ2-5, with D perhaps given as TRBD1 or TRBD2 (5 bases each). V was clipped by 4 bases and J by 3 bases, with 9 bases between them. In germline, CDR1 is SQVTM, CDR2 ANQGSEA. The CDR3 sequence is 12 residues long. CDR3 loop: CSVAGTKETQYF. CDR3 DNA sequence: TGCAGCGTTGCAGGGACCAAAGAGACCCAGTACTTC. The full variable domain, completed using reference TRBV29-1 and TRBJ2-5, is SAVISQKPSRDICQRGTSLTIQCQVDSQVTMMFWYRQQPGQSLTLIATANQGSEATYESGFVIDKFPISRPNLTFSTLTVSNMSPEDSSIYLCSVAGTKETQYFGPGTRLLVL.

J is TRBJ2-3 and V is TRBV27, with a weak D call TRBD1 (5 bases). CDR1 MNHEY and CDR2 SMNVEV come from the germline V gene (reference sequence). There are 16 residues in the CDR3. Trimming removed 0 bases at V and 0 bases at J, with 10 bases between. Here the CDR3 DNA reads TGTGCCAGCAGTTTATCGACAGCTTCTAGCACAGATACGCAGTATTTT. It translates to CASSLSTASSTDTQYF.

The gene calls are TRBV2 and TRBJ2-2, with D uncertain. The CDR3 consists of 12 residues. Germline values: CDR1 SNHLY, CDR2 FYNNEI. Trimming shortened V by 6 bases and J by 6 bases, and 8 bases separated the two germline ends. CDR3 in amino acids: CASSSRAGELFF. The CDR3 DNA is TGTGCCAGCAGCTCCCGAGCCGGGGAGCTGTTTTTT. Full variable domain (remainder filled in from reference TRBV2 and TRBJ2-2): EPEVTQTPSHQVTQMGQEVILRCVPISNHLYFYWYRQILGQKVEFLVSFYNNEISEKSEIFDDQFSVERPDGSNFTLKIRSTKLEDSAMYFCASSSRAGELFFGEGSRLTVL.